These T cell receptor beta chains were read from a single sample in a study of T cell responses to AZD1222 COVID-19 vaccine. Profiling relied on immunoSEQ multiplex PCR, and the TCRdb table lists in-frame clones only, not all of them. Of around 150,000 clones in the sample, 85% were seen once. This specimen consisted of peripheral blood, obtained 28 days after the second dose of the MenACWY control vaccine. The receptors shown here come from an adult who received the MenACWY meningococcal vaccine as a control. Each CDR3 is given with its conserved first and last residue. Each record gives: V gene, clone size, D gene, J gene, CDR3 DNA, CDR3 protein. The D gene is left open where the match is weak. For some rows the clone size is stated as once, few or many, or as a class when expanded; others skip it.

v_call: TRBV29-1; clone_size: NA; d_call: TRBD1; j_call: TRBJ1-1; cdr3_nt: TGCAGCGTTGAAGGCGGACAGGGGGCCACTGAAGCTTTCTTT; cdr3_aa: CSVEGGQGATEAFF
v_call: TRBV7-2; clone_size: NA; d_call: TRBD1; j_call: TRBJ1-5; cdr3_nt: TGTGCCAGCAGCTTATCTCACAGGGGGAAAAATCAGCCCCAGCATTTT; cdr3_aa: CASSLSHRGKNQPQHF
v_call: TRBV6-5; clone_size: NA; d_call: NA; j_call: TRBJ1-1; cdr3_nt: TGTGCCAGCAGTTATCGGCAATTTAACACTGAAGCTTTCTTT; cdr3_aa: CASSYRQFNTEAFF
v_call: TRBV5-1; clone_size: NA; d_call: NA; j_call: TRBJ1-1; cdr3_nt: TGCGCCAGCAGCTTGGGCTGGGGAACGCAGGGAGACACTGAAGCTTTCTTT; cdr3_aa: CASSLGWGTQGDTEAFF
v_call: TRBV27; clone_size: NA; d_call: NA; j_call: TRBJ1-2; cdr3_nt: TGTGCCAGCAGTTTATCACGTGGGGGGCTTTTTGGCTACACCTTC; cdr3_aa: CASSLSRGGLFGYTF
v_call: TRBV11-2; clone_size: NA; d_call: TRBD2; j_call: TRBJ2-7; cdr3_nt: TGTGCCAGCAGCTTAAGACGGGGGGCTAGCGGGAGCTACGAGCAGTACTTC; cdr3_aa: CASSLRRGASGSYEQYF
v_call: TRBV6-4; clone_size: NA; d_call: TRBD2; j_call: TRBJ2-1; cdr3_nt: TGTGCCAGCAGTGATTCTAGCGGGAGTTACAATGAGCAGTTCTTC; cdr3_aa: CASSDSSGSYNEQFF
v_call: TRBV3-1/TRBV3-2; clone_size: few; d_call: NA; j_call: TRBJ1-2; cdr3_nt: TGTGCCAGCAGCCAAGTCGAGGGCTGGGGCTACACCTTC; cdr3_aa: CASSQVEGWGYTF
v_call: TRBV11-2; clone_size: NA; d_call: NA; j_call: TRBJ2-3; cdr3_nt: TGTGCCAGCAGCCCTACAGATACGCAGTATTTT; cdr3_aa: CASSPTDTQYF
v_call: TRBV27; clone_size: NA; d_call: NA; j_call: TRBJ1-5; cdr3_nt: TGTGCCAGCAGTCTCCCGGTTGGGCCCCAGCATTTT; cdr3_aa: CASSLPVGPQHF
v_call: TRBV15; clone_size: NA; d_call: NA; j_call: TRBJ1-4; cdr3_nt: TGTGCCACCAGCACTGGTCCTACAACTAATGAAAAACTGTTTTTT; cdr3_aa: CATSTGPTTNEKLFF
v_call: TRBV27; clone_size: NA; d_call: TRBD1; j_call: TRBJ1-1; cdr3_nt: TGTGCCAGCAGTGCGGCGGACAGGAGGGAATCTTTCTTT; cdr3_aa: CASSAADRRESFF
v_call: TRBV2; clone_size: once; d_call: TRBD2; j_call: TRBJ2-3; cdr3_nt: TGTGCCAGCAGTGAAGGTAGCGGGTTTAGCACAGATACGCAGTATTTT; cdr3_aa: CASSEGSGFSTDTQYF
v_call: TRBV19; clone_size: NA; d_call: NA; j_call: TRBJ2-3; cdr3_nt: TGTGCCAGTAGTTCCTTCCACGTGAACACAGATACGCAGTATTTT; cdr3_aa: CASSSFHVNTDTQYF
v_call: TRBV5-6; clone_size: few; d_call: NA; j_call: TRBJ1-5; cdr3_nt: TGTGCCAGCAGCTCCCAGGGTCAGCCCCAGCATTTT; cdr3_aa: CASSSQGQPQHF
v_call: TRBV3-1/TRBV3-2; clone_size: NA; d_call: NA; j_call: TRBJ1-4; cdr3_nt: TGTGCCAGCAGCCCATACCTGGTCTCAACTAATGAAAAACTGTTTTTT; cdr3_aa: CASSPYLVSTNEKLFF
v_call: TRBV27; clone_size: few; d_call: NA; j_call: TRBJ1-4; cdr3_nt: TGTGCCAGCAGTGGCCTGGGGGGTGATGAAAAACTGTTTTTT; cdr3_aa: CASSGLGGDEKLFF
v_call: TRBV20-1; clone_size: NA; d_call: NA; j_call: TRBJ2-2; cdr3_nt: TGCAGTGCCCTCAGGGGTGGGGAGCTGTTTTTT; cdr3_aa: CSALRGGELFF
v_call: TRBV5-1; clone_size: NA; d_call: NA; j_call: TRBJ2-2; cdr3_nt: TGCGCCAGCAGACCTTACGACACTGGGAACACCGGGGAGCTGTTTTTT; cdr3_aa: CASRPYDTGNTGELFF
v_call: TRBV20-1; clone_size: NA; d_call: NA; j_call: TRBJ2-5; cdr3_nt: TGCAGTGCTAGTCGCGGCGGGGAAGAGACCCAGTACTTC; cdr3_aa: CSASRGGEETQYF
v_call: TRBV7-2; clone_size: NA; d_call: NA; j_call: TRBJ1-2; cdr3_nt: TGTGCCAGCAGCTCAGCGAAGGGCGACTATGGCTACACCTTC; cdr3_aa: CASSSAKGDYGYTF
v_call: TRBV6-5; clone_size: NA; d_call: TRBD1; j_call: TRBJ1-1; cdr3_nt: TGTGCCAGCAGACGACAGGGAGGGAGTAACACTGAAGCTTTCTTT; cdr3_aa: CASRRQGGSNTEAFF
v_call: TRBV5-1; clone_size: NA; d_call: NA; j_call: TRBJ2-3; cdr3_nt: TGCGCCAGCAGCTTGGCCCCCGGCACAGATACGCAGTATTTT; cdr3_aa: CASSLAPGTDTQYF
v_call: TRBV19; clone_size: few; d_call: NA; j_call: TRBJ1-5; cdr3_nt: TGTGCCAGTAGTGGGGGAACGTGGAATCAGCCCCAGCATTTT; cdr3_aa: CASSGGTWNQPQHF
v_call: TRBV6-1; clone_size: NA; d_call: NA; j_call: TRBJ1-5; cdr3_nt: TGTGCCAGCAGTGAATTGGGGAACGATCAGCCCCAGCATTTT; cdr3_aa: CASSELGNDQPQHF
v_call: TRBV19; clone_size: NA; d_call: TRBD1; j_call: TRBJ1-5; cdr3_nt: TGTGCCAGTAGTATTGACGGACAGGGGCCCCAGCATTTT; cdr3_aa: CASSIDGQGPQHF
v_call: TRBV28; clone_size: NA; d_call: TRBD2; j_call: TRBJ2-1; cdr3_nt: TGTGCCACCAGCATGGGAGTATGGACTAGCGGGGGGCCAATTAATGAGCAGTTCTTC; cdr3_aa: CATSMGVWTSGGPINEQFF
v_call: TRBV4-2; clone_size: NA; d_call: TRBD2; j_call: TRBJ2-1; cdr3_nt: TGTGCCAGCAGCCAAGACCTAGCGGGAGTGGGGAATGAGCAGTTCTTC; cdr3_aa: CASSQDLAGVGNEQFF
v_call: TRBV11-3; clone_size: once; d_call: TRBD1; j_call: TRBJ1-2; cdr3_nt: TGTGCCAGCAGCATAGGACAGGGGGCGGACTATGGCTACACCTTC; cdr3_aa: CASSIGQGADYGYTF
v_call: TRBV6-6; clone_size: once; d_call: NA; j_call: TRBJ1-1; cdr3_nt: TGTGCCAGCAGACGTCCTAACCCGAAAAGGAACACTGAAGCTTTCTTT; cdr3_aa: CASRRPNPKRNTEAFF
v_call: TRBV6-5; clone_size: NA; d_call: TRBD1; j_call: TRBJ1-2; cdr3_nt: TGTGCCAGCAGCCCCGACAGGGGGGGAGGCTACACCTTC; cdr3_aa: CASSPDRGGGYTF
v_call: TRBV15; clone_size: NA; d_call: TRBD1; j_call: TRBJ2-1; cdr3_nt: TGTGCCACCAGCAGAGTCCAGGGGGTTGGGGATGAGCAGTTCTTC; cdr3_aa: CATSRVQGVGDEQFF
v_call: TRBV5-1; clone_size: NA; d_call: NA; j_call: TRBJ1-2; cdr3_nt: TGCGCCAGCAGTATTCAGGGATCGAGGGACTATGGCTACACCTTC; cdr3_aa: CASSIQGSRDYGYTF
v_call: TRBV29-1; clone_size: NA; d_call: NA; j_call: TRBJ2-1; cdr3_nt: TGCAGCGTTTCCCCGGAGGAGAACTACAATGAGCAGTTCTTC; cdr3_aa: CSVSPEENYNEQFF
v_call: TRBV28; clone_size: NA; d_call: TRBD1; j_call: TRBJ1-6; cdr3_nt: TGTGCCAGCAGTCGACAGGGTGGTTCACCCCTCCACTTT; cdr3_aa: CASSRQGGSPLHF
v_call: TRBV11-2; clone_size: NA; d_call: NA; j_call: TRBJ1-2; cdr3_nt: TGTGCCAGCAGCTTACAGACAGGCTCCTATGGCTACACCTTC; cdr3_aa: CASSLQTGSYGYTF
v_call: TRBV19; clone_size: NA; d_call: TRBD1; j_call: TRBJ1-2; cdr3_nt: TGTGCCAGTCAAGACAGGGTAGGCTATGGCTACACCTTC; cdr3_aa: CASQDRVGYGYTF
v_call: TRBV6-1; clone_size: NA; d_call: NA; j_call: TRBJ1-4; cdr3_nt: TGTGCCAGCAGTGAAGCGCTTTTCCCAGAACCCTCTCCTGAAAAACTGTTTTTT; cdr3_aa: CASSEALFPEPSPEKLFF
v_call: TRBV11-3; clone_size: NA; d_call: NA; j_call: TRBJ1-1; cdr3_nt: TGTGCCAGCAGCTCGCTTAGGCTTTTTACTGAAGCTTTCTTT; cdr3_aa: CASSSLRLFTEAFF